This record covers a single T cell receptor beta chain. There is no known antigen for this receptor. No much larger clone exists at a distance of one base, and base qualities are not known. This record belongs to a study of T-cell memory formation after mild COVID-19 (dated by TCRdb to the early 2020s). Context from the whole study: TCR sequence clusters from the two donors were found to be largely donor specific. In a couple of donors, T-cell clones that expanded and contracted after mild COVID-19 were followed by sequencing TCRalpha and TCRbeta repertoires longitudinally. The cohort was made up of two young adult volunteers, one female and one male, who were previously healthy.

Sequenced on an Illumina NovaSeq 6000. cDNA libraries for TCRalpha and TCRbeta were prepared by 5'RACE using constant-segment primers, with sample barcodes and unique molecular identifiers added. RNA was extracted from every sample with Trizol reagent. Amplification of the libraries took two PCR steps, and the second step added a second sample barcode plus Illumina TruSeq adapters. Sequencing of libraries was performed on an Illumina NovaSeq with 2 x 150 bp paired-end reads. The paper's data handling went like this. With migec v1.2.7, reads were demultiplexed and then collapsed into UMI-guided consensus sequences. Using mixcr v2.1.11, UMI consensuses were aligned to TRA and TRB V and J templates and then assembled into clonotypes. A clonotype was counted as expanded or contracted only when both edgeR and NoisET called the clonotype significant, with the noise models trained on biological replicates. For edgeR calls, the cutoffs were a false discovery rate-adjusted p below 0.01 and a log2 fold-change threshold of 1. PCA with hierarchical clustering of max-normalized trajectories of the 1000 most abundant clonotypes was used as exploratory dynamics analysis. The CD4 or CD8 phenotype of responding clones was assigned using the separately sequenced CD4+ and CD8+ repertoires. TCRdb reworked the public reads: Q25 trimming with fastp, MiXCR clone assembly, productive beta chains retained. Records with the same CDR3 protein are collapsed into one entry carrying the most frequent genes and DNA. The V and J calls and clone size are TCRdb's, not the authors'. Across this sample there are 180,000 or so distinct CDR3 sequences, with approximately 16% seen only once. The ten biggest clones cover 2% to 2.5% of the sample.

What the study reported, not specific to this receptor: The study covered only a couple of mild cases, and larger cohorts including severe cases with pre-infection samples were considered necessary. SARS-CoV-2 specificity of the second-wave clones peaking on day 37 was not confirmed. Clones that contracted from day 15 to 85 showed balanced CD4/CD8 phenotypes, whereas a second wave of clones that expanded from day 15 to 37 leaned towards CD4+. Contracting CD4+ clones were located mainly in the CM and EM memory subsets, whereas CD8+ clones were found to be enriched in EMRA. Some responding clones were found in pre-infection memory, which suggests that pre-existing cross-reactive memory T cells took part in the SARS-CoV-2 response.

V is cut by 2 bases and J by 4 bases, and the space between the germline ends is 12 bases. From the cysteine through the phenylalanine, the CDR3 covers 15 amino acids. Left in the record is the CDR3 DNA by itself, 45 bases read in frame from the first base. The germline V gene yields SNHLY for CDR1 and FYNNEI for CDR2. Ficoll-Paque density gradient centrifugation was used to isolate PBMCs. This receptor was identified in an adult woman who had mild COVID-19 (a few samples of this study predate the infection). The sample titles of this study are shuffled in the database, so cell type and time point are left out; the donor was told from shared clones. The sample taken for sequencing was PBMCs or a T cell subset sorted from them (not recorded which). The chain couples TRBV2 to TRBJ2-1, with the D gene call left open. Here the CDR3 is given as CASSERKGSYNEQFF. The nucleotide sequence reads TGTGCCAGCAGTGAAAGGAAGGGTTCTTACAATGAGCAGTTCTTC. The entire variable domain, with the stretches around the CDR3 drawn from the reference TRBV2 and TRBJ2-1 proteins, is EPEVTQTPSHQVTQMGQEVILRCVPISNHLYFYWYRQILGQKVEFLVSFYNNEISEKSEIFDDQFSVERPDGSNFTLKIRSTKLEDSAMYFCASSERKGSYNEQFFGPGTRLTVL.